Below are 17 T cell receptor beta chains sequenced from a single sample in a study of control samples from healthy donors and cancer patients. Produced via immunoSEQ multiplex PCR; TCRdb's table is partial and in-frame only. The sample comprises fewer than 150,000 clones, 90% of which are singletons, and more than 2% rests with the top ten. What was sequenced was blood. These receptors were collected from a man aged 18-30 years in good health.

The rearrangement links TRBV30 to TRBJ1-6; D is unresolved. This CDR3 spans 13 amino acids. Trimming took 4 bases from V and 10 from J, leaving 14 bases between them. Germline lookup yields CDR1 GTSNPN and CDR2 SVGIG (reference sequence). CDR3: CAWMDLMGSPLHF. DNA for the CDR3: TGTGCCTGGATGGACCTTATGGGATCACCCCTCCACTTT.

The chain joins TRBV9 to TRBJ2-1, with TRBD1 identical over 9 bases. V dropped 3 bases and J dropped 8; count of bases not matched to a gene: 9. The germline gives CDR1 SGDLS, CDR2 YYNGEE. CDR3 size: 15 residues. The CDR3 DNA is TGTGCCAGCAGCGACCGGGAACAGGGGGCACATGAGCAGTTCTTC. It encodes CASSDREQGAHEQFF.

The chain recombines TRBV4-3 with TRBJ1-5; D is ambiguous. Germline CDR1 and CDR2: LGHNA and YSLEER. The V end lost 0 bases, the J end lost 9 bases, and 9 bases lay between the germline ends. The CDR3 covers 13 residues. DNA of the CDR3: TGCGCCAGCAGCCAAGACTCTGTAGGGCCCCAGCATTTT. This sequence encodes CASSQDSVGPQHF.

This chain connects TRBV2 to TRBJ2-1; 9 bases match TRBD1. There are 15 residues in the CDR3. CDR1 is SNHLY, CDR2 FYNNEI, per germline. J gave up 4 bases and V 6 bases, and 7 bases lay outside the gene matches. The CDR3 reads CASRGGTGQYNEQFF. The CDR3 DNA reads as TGTGCCAGCAGGGGGGGGACAGGGCAGTACAATGAGCAGTTCTTC.

CDR3 in DNA: TGTGCCAGCAGCGTAGTCCCCGGGGGGGCCAGTCCAGATACGCAGTATTTT. This sequence encodes CASSVVPGGASPDTQYF. V and J are TRBV9 and TRBJ2-3; 8 positions agree with TRBD2. V was clipped by 0 bases and J by 4 bases; unmatched bases: 10. Germline V gene sequence: CDR1 SGDLS, CDR2 YYNGEE. This CDR3 is 17 amino acids long.

The genes are TRBV21-1 and TRBJ1-2; the table's D call, TRBD1, has no DNA check behind it. TRBV21-1 is a listed pseudogene. The CDR3 loop spans 16 amino acids. The CDR3 DNA follows: TGTGCCAGCAGCAAAGAGGGGAACAGTTATAACTATGGCTACACCTTC. The encoded protein is CASSKEGNSYNYGYTF.

The chain recombines TRBV2 with TRBJ1-5; 8 nucleotides match TRBD1. J gave up 0 bases and V 4 bases, and 2 bases lay outside the gene matches. The CDR3 sequence is 15 residues long. Germline V gives CDR1 SNHLY, CDR2 FYNNEI. CDR3 region: CASSAGQGSNQPQHF. Written as DNA, the CDR3 is TGTGCCAGCAGTGCCGGACAGGGTAGCAATCAGCCCCAGCATTTT.

The V and J genes are TRBV24-1 and TRBJ2-1; TRBD2 might be the D (6 bases). This CDR3 has 13 amino acids. Germline loops: CDR1 KGHDR, CDR2 SFDVKD. V lost 5 bases to trimming and J lost 2 bases, with 6 bases between them. CDR3 in amino acids: CATSGGTYNEQFF. As DNA, the CDR3 is TGTGCCACCAGTGGCGGGACCTACAATGAGCAGTTCTTC.

The sample holds a few counts of this clone. The chain couples TRBV19 to TRBJ2-1, with 8 bases fitting TRBD1. CDR3 length: 14 amino acids. V was clipped by 2 bases and J by 6 bases; unmatched bases: 3. CDR1 is LNHDA and CDR2 is SQIVND in the germline V gene (reference sequence). DNA of the CDR3: TGTGCCAGTAGTATACAGGGGGCGCCCAATGAGCAGTTCTTC. Encoded protein: CASSIQGAPNEQFF.

The chain couples TRBV10-2 to TRBJ2-1; weak D call: TRBD2 (5 bases). Germline V gene data show CDR1 as WSHSY and CDR2 as SAAADI. The CDR3 loop spans 14 amino acids. Between the trimmed V and J ends, which lost 2 bases and 3 bases, there was a span of 8 bases. The CDR3 sequence is CASSEGGYYNEQFF. The CDR3 region has the DNA TGCGCCAGCAGTGAGGGCGGGTACTACAATGAGCAGTTCTTC.

V and J are TRBV29-1 and TRBJ2-2; D tentatively reads TRBD1 or TRBD2 (7 bases each). The germline V gene has CDR1 SQVTM and CDR2 ANQGSEA. V was trimmed by 1 base and J by 1 base, leaving 13 bases between them. The CDR3 is 16 amino acids. Here the CDR3 reads CSVEVGGGLNTGELFF. The CDR3 DNA reads as TGCAGCGTTGAAGTGGGAGGGGGCCTGAACACCGGGGAGCTGTTTTTT.

The rearrangement uses TRBV6-1 and TRBJ1-1; D may be TRBD1 (6 bases). Germline CDR1 is MNHNS and CDR2 is SASEGT. Trimming took 1 base from V and 4 from J, leaving 16 bases between them. The length of the CDR3 is 16 residues. CDR3 sequence (DNA): TGTGCCAGCAGTGAAGGTTTTTACAGGGAGGCCACTGAAGCTTTCTTT. It translates to CASSEGFYREATEAFF.

This clone has only one observation. The chain joins TRBV24-1 to TRBJ1-1; no clear D gene. This CDR3 comprises 16 residues. V was clipped by 4 bases and J by 5 bases, with 19 bases between them. Per germline, CDR1 KGHDR and CDR2 SFDVKD. CDR3 bases: TGTGCCACCAGTGACCACCCGGGTCCCTCCGGAACTGAAGCTTTCTTT. Translation gives CATSDHPGPSGTEAFF.

The chain couples TRBV29-1 to TRBJ2-1; 15 bases align to TRBD2. Germline CDR1 is SQVTM and CDR2 is ANQGSEA. The ends lost 1 base at V and 6 bases at J; junction bases unmatched: 4. The CDR3 totals 16 residues. In nucleotides, the CDR3 is TGCAGCGTTGAAGGGACTAGCGGGAGGGCAGGCAATGAGCAGTTCTTC. It codes for CSVEGTSGRAGNEQFF.

This chain joins TRBV5-5 and TRBJ2-5, with D unresolved. CDR3 size: 12 residues. V was clipped by 0 bases and J by 4 bases, with 4 bases between them. Germline CDR1 is SGHKS and CDR2 is YYEKEE (reference sequence). The CDR3 nucleotides are TGTGCCAGCAGCTTGGTAGGAGAGACCCAGTACTTC. Translation: CASSLVGETQYF.

This chain connects TRBV15 to TRBJ2-7; 7 bases map to TRBD2. Germline CDR1 is LNHNV and CDR2 is YYDKDF (reference sequence). The CDR3 runs to 14 residues. The V gene end was trimmed by 3 bases and the J gene end by 4 bases; junction bases not matched to a gene: 6. CDR3 bases: TGTGCCACCAGCAGCCGCGGACTAGAGTACGAGCAGTACTTC. This sequence encodes CATSSRGLEYEQYF.

The chain's CDR3 is CSGAGTGVAETQYF. The CDR3 DNA is TGCAGCGGGGCCGGGACAGGGGTGGCAGAGACCCAGTACTTC. This chain connects TRBV29-1 to TRBJ2-5, with 10 bases fitting TRBD1. The CDR3 has 14 amino acids. J was trimmed by 4 bases and V by 7 bases; bases with no gene match: 9. The germline CDR1 and CDR2 sequences are SQVTM and ANQGSEA.